There are many counts of the clone carrying this TCR beta chain. Its antigen is undetermined. This specimen comes from a study of T cells in Graves' hyperthyroidism and ophthalmopathy. General study points: Prediction of ophthalmopathy progression came a median around 6.5 months pre-onset.

Using RNA transcripts as the source, TCR beta CDR3 regions were amplified. Using the HTBI primer set, a first-round RT-PCR was run on the TCR CDR3. TCRdb independently ran MiXCR on the multiplex PCR reads; one entry per CDR3 protein. The sample holds about 600,000 distinct CDR3 sequences; approximately 16% are singletons and the top ten take 2.5% to 4%. The CDR3 has 18 residues. The germline CDR1 and CDR2 sequences are SGHTS and YDEGEE. V gave up 0 bases and J gave up 5 bases; unmatched junction bases: 13. The diagnoses drew upon clinical symptoms, serum thyroxine and TRAb, thyroid ultrasound and orbital computed tomography. Using around 10 ml of fresh peripheral blood, PBMCs were prepared.

The sequence was collected from a woman between 40 and 55 years old with Graves' ophthalmopathy. V is TRBV5-8 and J is TRBJ2-1; TRBD2 agrees at 8 bases. The sequenced material came from blood. The CDR3 reads CASSLGGPAGGGDNEQFF. CDR3 bases: TGTGCCAGCAGCTTGGGCGGACCGGCGGGAGGAGGCGACAATGAGCAGTTCTTC. Full variable domain (missing parts from reference TRBV5-8 and TRBJ2-1): EAGVTQSPTHLIKTRGQQATLRCSPISGHTSVYWYQQALGLGLQFLLWYDEGEERNRGNFPPRFSGRQFPNYSSELNVNALELEDSALYLCASSLGGPAGGGDNEQFFGPGTRLTVL.